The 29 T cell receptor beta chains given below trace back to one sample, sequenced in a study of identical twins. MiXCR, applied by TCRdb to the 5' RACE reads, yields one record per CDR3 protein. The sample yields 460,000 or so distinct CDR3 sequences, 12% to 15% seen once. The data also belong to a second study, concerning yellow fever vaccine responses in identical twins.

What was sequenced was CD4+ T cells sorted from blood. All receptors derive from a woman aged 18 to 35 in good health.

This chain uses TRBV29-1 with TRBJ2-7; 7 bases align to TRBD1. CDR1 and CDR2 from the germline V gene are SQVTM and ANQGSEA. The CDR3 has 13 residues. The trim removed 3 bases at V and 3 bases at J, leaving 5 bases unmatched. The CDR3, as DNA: TGCAGCGTTGACCCATCAGGGGGCTACGAGCAGTACTTC. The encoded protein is CSVDPSGGYEQYF.

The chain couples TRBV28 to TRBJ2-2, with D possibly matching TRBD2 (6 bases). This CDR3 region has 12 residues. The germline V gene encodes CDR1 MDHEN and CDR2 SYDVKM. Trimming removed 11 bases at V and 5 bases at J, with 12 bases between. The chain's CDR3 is CAGGGTTGELFF. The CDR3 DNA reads TGTGCCGGAGGAGGGACGACCGGGGAGCTGTTTTTT.

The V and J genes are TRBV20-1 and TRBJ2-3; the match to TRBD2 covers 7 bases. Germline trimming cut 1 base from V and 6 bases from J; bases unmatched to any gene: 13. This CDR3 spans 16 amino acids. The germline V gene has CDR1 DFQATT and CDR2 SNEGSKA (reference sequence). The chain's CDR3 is CSARGQLAIRLDTQYF. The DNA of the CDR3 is TGCAGTGCTAGAGGGCAACTAGCGATTCGACTGGATACGCAGTATTTT.

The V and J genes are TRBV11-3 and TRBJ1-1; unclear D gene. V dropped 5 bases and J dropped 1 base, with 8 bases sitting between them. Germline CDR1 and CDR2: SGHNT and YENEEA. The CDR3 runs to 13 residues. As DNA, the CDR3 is TGTGCCAGCAGCACACAAGCGAACACTGAAGCTTTCTTT. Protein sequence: CASSTQANTEAFF.

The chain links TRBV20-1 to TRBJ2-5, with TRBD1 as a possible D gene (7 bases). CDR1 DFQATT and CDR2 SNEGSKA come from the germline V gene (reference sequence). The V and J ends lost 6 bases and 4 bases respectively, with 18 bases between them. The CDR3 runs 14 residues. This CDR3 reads CSALSGGGGETQYF. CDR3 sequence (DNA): TGCAGTGCCCTCTCAGGAGGGGGCGGAGAGACCCAGTACTTC.

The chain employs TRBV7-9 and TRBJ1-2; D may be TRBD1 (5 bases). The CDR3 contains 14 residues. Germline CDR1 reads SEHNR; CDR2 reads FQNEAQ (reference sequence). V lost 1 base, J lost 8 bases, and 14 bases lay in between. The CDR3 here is CASSLDATGSGYTF. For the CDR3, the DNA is TGTGCCAGCAGCTTAGACGCAACAGGATCAGGCTACACCTTC.

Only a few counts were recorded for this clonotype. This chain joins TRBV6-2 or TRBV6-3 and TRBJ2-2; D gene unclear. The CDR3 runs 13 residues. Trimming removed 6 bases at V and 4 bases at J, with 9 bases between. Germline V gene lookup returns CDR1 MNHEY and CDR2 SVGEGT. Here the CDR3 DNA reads TGTGCCAGCAGCCCCTGGAGCACCGGGGAGCTGTTTTTT. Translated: CASSPWSTGELFF.

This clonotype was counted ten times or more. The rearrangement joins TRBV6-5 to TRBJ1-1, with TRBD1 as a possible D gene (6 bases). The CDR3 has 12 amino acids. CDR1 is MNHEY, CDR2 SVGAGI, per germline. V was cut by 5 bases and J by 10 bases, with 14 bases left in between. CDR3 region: CASSTGGRAAFF. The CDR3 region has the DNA TGTGCCAGCAGTACTGGGGGGCGCGCAGCTTTCTTT.

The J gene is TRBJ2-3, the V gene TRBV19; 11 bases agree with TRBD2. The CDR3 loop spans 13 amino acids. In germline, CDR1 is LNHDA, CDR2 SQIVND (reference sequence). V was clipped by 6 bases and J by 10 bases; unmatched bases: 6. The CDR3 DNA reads TGTGCCAGTAGGGCGGCTAGCGGGAGGTCGCAGTATTTT. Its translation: CASRAASGRSQYF.

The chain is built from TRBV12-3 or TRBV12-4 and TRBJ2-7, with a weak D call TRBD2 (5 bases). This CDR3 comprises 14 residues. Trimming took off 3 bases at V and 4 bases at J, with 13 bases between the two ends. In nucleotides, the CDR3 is TGTGCCAGCAGTTTTCGAGGGTTCGGGTACGAGCAGTACTTC. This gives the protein CASSFRGFGYEQYF.

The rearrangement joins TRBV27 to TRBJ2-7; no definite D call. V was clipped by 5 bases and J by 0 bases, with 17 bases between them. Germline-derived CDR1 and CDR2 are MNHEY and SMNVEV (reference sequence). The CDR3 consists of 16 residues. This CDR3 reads CASSIRREISSYEQYF. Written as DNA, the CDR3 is TGTGCCAGCAGTATCCGGCGAGAGATAAGCTCCTACGAGCAGTACTTC.

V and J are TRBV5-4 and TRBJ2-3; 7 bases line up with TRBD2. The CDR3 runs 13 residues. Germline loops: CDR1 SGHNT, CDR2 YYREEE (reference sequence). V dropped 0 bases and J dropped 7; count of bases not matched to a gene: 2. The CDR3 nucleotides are TGTGCCAGCAGCTTGGGAGCGGGGAATACGCAGTATTTT. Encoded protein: CASSLGAGNTQYF. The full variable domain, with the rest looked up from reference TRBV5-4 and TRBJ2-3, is ETGVTQSPTHLIKTRGQQVTLRCSSQSGHNTVSWYQQALGQGPQFIFQYYREEENGRGNFPPRFSGLQFPNYSSELNVNALELDDSALYLCASSLGAGNTQYFGPGTRLTVL.

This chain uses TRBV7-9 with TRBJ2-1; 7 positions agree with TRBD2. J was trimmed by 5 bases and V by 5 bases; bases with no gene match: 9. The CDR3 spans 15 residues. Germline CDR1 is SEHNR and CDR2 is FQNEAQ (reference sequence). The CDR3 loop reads CASSPGRATDNEQFF. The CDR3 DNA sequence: TGTGCCAGCAGCCCGGGGAGGGCGACCGACAATGAGCAGTTCTTC.

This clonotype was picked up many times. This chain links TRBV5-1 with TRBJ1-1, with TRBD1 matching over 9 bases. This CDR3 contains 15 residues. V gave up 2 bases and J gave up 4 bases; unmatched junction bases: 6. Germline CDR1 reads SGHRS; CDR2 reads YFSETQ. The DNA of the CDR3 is TGCGCCAGCAGCTTTTCCGGGACAGGGATCACTGAAGCTTTCTTT. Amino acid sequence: CASSFSGTGITEAFF.

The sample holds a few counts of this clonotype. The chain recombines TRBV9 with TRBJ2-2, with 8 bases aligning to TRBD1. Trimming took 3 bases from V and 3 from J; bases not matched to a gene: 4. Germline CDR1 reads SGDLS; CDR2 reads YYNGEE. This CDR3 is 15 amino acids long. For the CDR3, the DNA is TGTGCCAGCAGCGCTACAGGGGGAGACACCGGGGAGCTGTTTTTT. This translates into CASSATGGDTGELFF. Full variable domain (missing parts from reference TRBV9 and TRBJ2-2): DSGVTQTPKHLITATGQRVTLRCSPRSGDLSVYWYQQSLDQGLQFLIQYYNGEERAKGNILERFSAQQFPDLHSELNLSSLELGDSALYFCASSATGGDTGELFFGEGSRLTVL.

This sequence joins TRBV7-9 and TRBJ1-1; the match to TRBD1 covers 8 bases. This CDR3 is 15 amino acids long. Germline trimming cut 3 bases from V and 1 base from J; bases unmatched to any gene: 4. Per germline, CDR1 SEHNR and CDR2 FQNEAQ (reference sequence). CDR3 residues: CASSFDRGGNTEAFF. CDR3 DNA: TGTGCCAGCAGCTTCGACAGGGGTGGGAACACTGAAGCTTTCTTT.

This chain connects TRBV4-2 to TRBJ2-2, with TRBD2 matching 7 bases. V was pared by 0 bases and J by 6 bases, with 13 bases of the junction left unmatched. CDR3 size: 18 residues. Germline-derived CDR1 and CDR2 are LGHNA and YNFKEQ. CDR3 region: CASSQEMVAAGASGELFF. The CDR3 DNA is TGTGCCAGCAGCCAAGAAATGGTCGCTGCGGGAGCTTCCGGGGAGCTGTTTTTT.

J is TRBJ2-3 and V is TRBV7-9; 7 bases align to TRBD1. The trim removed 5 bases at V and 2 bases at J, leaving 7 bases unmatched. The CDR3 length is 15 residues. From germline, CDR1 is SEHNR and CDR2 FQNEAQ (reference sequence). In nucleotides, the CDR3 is TGTGCCAGCAGCGGACGAGGACAGGCCACAGATACGCAGTATTTT. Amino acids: CASSGRGQATDTQYF. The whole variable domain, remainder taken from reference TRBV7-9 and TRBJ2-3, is DTGVSQNPRHKITKRGQNVTFRCDPISEHNRLYWYRQTLGQGPEFLTYFQNEAQLEKSRLLSDRFSAERPKGSFSTLEIQRTEQGDSAMYLCASSGRGQATDTQYFGPGTRLTVL.

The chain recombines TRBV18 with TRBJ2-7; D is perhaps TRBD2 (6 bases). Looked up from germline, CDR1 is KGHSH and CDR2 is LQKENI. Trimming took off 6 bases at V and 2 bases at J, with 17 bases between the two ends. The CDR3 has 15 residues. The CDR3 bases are TGTGCCAGCTCCCTTGGGGACTTGAGGACCTACGAGCAGTACTTC. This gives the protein CASSLGDLRTYEQYF.

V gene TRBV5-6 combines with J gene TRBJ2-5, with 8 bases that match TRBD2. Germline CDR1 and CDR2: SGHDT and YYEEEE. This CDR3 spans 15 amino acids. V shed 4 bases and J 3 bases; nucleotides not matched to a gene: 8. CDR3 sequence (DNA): TGTGCCAGCAGCAGATCCGGGACTAGTGAAGAGACCCAGTACTTC. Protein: CASSRSGTSEETQYF.

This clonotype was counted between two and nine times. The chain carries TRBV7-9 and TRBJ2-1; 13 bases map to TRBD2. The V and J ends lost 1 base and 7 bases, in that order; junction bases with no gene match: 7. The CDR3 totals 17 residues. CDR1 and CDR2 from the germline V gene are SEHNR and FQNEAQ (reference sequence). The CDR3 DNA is TGTGCCAGCAGCTTAGAGAGAGGACTAGCGGGAGTGAATGAGCAGTTCTTC. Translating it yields CASSLERGLAGVNEQFF.

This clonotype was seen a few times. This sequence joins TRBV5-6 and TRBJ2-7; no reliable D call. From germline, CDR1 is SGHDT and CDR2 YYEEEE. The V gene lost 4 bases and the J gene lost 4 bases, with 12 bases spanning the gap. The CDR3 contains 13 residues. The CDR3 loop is CASSGSLEYEQYF. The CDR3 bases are TGTGCCAGCAGCGGCTCGCTAGAGTACGAGCAGTACTTC.

In nucleotides, the CDR3 is TGCAGCGTTCGAACAGGGGTGGGTGAAGCTTTCTTT. Translating it yields CSVRTGVGEAFF. J is TRBJ1-1 and V is TRBV29-1; 7 bases fit TRBD1. CDR1 and CDR2 (germline): SQVTM, ANQGSEA. The CDR3 is made up of 12 amino acids. The V segment lost 5 bases and the J segment 7 bases; nucleotides outside the gene matches: 7. The full variable domain, in which reference TRBV29-1 and TRBJ1-1 provide the parts outside the CDR3, is SAVISQKPSRDICQRGTSLTIQCQVDSQVTMMFWYRQQPGQSLTLIATANQGSEATYESGFVIDKFPISRPNLTFSTLTVSNMSPEDSSIYLCSVRTGVGEAFFGQGTRLTVV.

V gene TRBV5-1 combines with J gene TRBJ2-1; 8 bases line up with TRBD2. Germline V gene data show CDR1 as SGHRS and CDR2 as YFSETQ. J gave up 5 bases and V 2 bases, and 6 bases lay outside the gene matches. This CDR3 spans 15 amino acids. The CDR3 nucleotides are TGCGCCAGCAGCTTTCTAGGGACTAGTCACAATGAGCAGTTCTTC. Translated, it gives CASSFLGTSHNEQFF.

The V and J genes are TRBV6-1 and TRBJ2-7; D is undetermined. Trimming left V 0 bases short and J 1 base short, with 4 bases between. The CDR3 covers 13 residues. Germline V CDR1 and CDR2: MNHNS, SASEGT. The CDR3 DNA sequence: TGTGCCAGCAGTGAAGCCGATTCCTACGAGCAGTACTTC. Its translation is CASSEADSYEQYF.

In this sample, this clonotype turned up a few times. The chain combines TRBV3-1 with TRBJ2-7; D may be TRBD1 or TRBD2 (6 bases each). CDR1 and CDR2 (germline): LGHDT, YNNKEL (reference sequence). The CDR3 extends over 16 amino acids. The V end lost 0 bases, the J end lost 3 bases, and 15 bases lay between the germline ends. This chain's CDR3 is CASSQDRGRSRYEQYF. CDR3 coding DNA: TGTGCCAGCAGCCAAGATAGGGGGAGGTCCCGCTACGAGCAGTACTTC.

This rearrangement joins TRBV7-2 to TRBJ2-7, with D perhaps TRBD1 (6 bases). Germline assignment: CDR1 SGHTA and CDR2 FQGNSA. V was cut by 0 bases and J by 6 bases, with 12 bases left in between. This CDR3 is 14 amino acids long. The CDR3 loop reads CASSLAFDRPEQYF. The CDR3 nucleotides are TGTGCCAGCAGCTTAGCGTTTGACAGGCCCGAGCAGTACTTC.

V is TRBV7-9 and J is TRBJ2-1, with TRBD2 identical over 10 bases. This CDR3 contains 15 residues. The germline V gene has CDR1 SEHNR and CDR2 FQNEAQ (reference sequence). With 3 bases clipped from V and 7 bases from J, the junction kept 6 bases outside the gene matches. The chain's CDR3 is CASSFASGSGNEQFF. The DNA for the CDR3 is TGTGCCAGCAGCTTTGCTAGCGGGAGTGGTAATGAGCAGTTCTTC.

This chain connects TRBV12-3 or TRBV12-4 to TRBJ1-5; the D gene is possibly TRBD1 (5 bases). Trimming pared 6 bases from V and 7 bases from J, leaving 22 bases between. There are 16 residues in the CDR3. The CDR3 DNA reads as TGTGCCAGCAGCGTTTTAGGGGTTACCGGGGGGCAGCCCCAGCATTTT. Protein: CASSVLGVTGGQPQHF.